The 23 T cell receptor beta chains below come from one sample, sequenced in a study of CD4 and CD8 cells across lung adenocarcinoma regions. MiXCR was run by TCRdb on the PCR reads, yielding one entry per CDR3 protein. This table has some 25,000 distinct CDR3 sequences, 40% to 50% appearing once. The material sequenced was CD8+ T cells from the center of a lung tumor. Receptors originate from a male donor with lung adenocarcinoma. The CD4 and CD8 labels of this study may be unreliable.

In its sample, this clonotype was seen once. The chain couples TRBV6-1 to TRBJ2-3, with D perhaps TRBD1 (7 bases). This CDR3 is built from 15 residues. Germline assignment: CDR1 MNHNS and CDR2 SASEGT. CDR3 loop: CGRGEGDRGQDTQYF. DNA for the CDR3: TGTGGCAGGGGGGAAGGGGACCGAGGCCAAGATACGCAGTATTTT.

This chain joins TRBV4-1 and TRBJ1-4; D is unclear. The germline V gene has CDR1 MGHRA and CDR2 YSYEKL. The CDR3 has 15 amino acids. The V and J ends lost 4 bases and 5 bases respectively, with 14 bases between them. CDR3 DNA sequence: TGCGCCAGCAGCCCCACAGAAGTCGACAATGAAAAACTGTTTTTT. It is translated as CASSPTEVDNEKLFF.

The sample holds a few counts of this clonotype. The chain combines TRBV14 with TRBJ2-1, with a weak D call TRBD2 (6 bases). The J call may be faulty, since TRBJ2-7 better matches the DNA end. Germline V lookup: CDR1 SGHDN, CDR2 FVKESK. The CDR3 has 13 amino acids. CDR3 in DNA: TGTGCCAGCAGCCGGGGGGAGGCGTACGAGCAGTACTTC. Encoded protein: CASSRGEAYEQYF.

Notes on this clonotype: At one boundary the junction diverges from the germline segment, which might be a read error. The CDR3 loop is CASTLADMQYF. CDR3 coding DNA: TGTGCCAGCACCTTAGCAGATATGCAGTACTTT. This chain links TRBV6-1 with TRBJ2-3, with D hard to call. The CDR3 consists of 11 residues. Per germline, CDR1 MNHNS and CDR2 SASEGT.

In regard to this clonotype: This may be a read error, as it is one base from a much larger clone. V and J are TRBV25-1 and TRBJ2-1; maybe TRBD1 (5 bases). The CDR3 runs to 11 residues. V shed 5 bases and J shed 10 bases, with 9 bases lying between them. Germline V gene lookup returns CDR1 MGHDK and CDR2 SYGVNS. CDR3 protein: CASSQGYEQFF. Here the CDR3 DNA reads TGTGCCAGCAGTCAGGGTTACGAGCAGTTCTTC.

As for this clonotype: Germline and junction disagree at one end, which may indicate a read error. The chain has TRBV6-1 and TRBJ2-5; D may be TRBD2 (7 bases). Germline V lookup: CDR1 MNHNS, CDR2 SASEGT. The CDR3 covers 16 residues. CDR3 nucleotides: TGTGCCAGCAGGGTTCCCGGGGGGCGTGACACAGATACCCAGTACTTT. As protein: CASRVPGGRDTDTQYF.

The chain recombines TRBV6-1 with TRBJ2-3; the D call may be TRBD1 or TRBD2 (6 bases each). Per germline, CDR1 MNHNS and CDR2 SASEGT. This CDR3 contains 16 residues. V shed 0 bases and J shed 2 bases, with 12 bases lying between them. CDR3 coding DNA: TGTGCCAGCAGTGAAGCGGGGGCGGGATACACAGATACGCAGTATTTT. Encoded protein: CASSEAGAGYTDTQYF.

The chain carries TRBV10-3 and TRBJ2-2, with D possibly being TRBD1 or TRBD2 (5 bases each). V was shortened by 7 bases and J by 16 bases, with 25 bases between the two germline ends. The CDR3 extends over 14 amino acids. Germline CDR1 is ENHRY and CDR2 is SYGVKD. CDR3: CAITSLASFGAQFF. The CDR3 nucleotides read TGTGCCATCACCTCACTGGCCTCTTTCGGGGCGCAGTTTTTT.

This clonotype was seen a few times. This chain links TRBV12-5 with TRBJ2-1; D possibly uses TRBD1 or TRBD2 (5 bases each). The V end was cut by 1 base, the J end by 14 bases, with 15 bases between. This CDR3 is 13 amino acids long. In germline, CDR1 is LGHNT, CDR2 FRNRAP. In DNA, the CDR3 is TGTGCTAGTGGTTTGGCCGGGGCCTCGCGGAAGTTCTTC. Its translation: CASGLAGASRKFF.

This clonotype was picked up a small number of times. The J gene is TRBJ2-3, the V gene TRBV11-2; D call uncertain. CDR1 SGHAT and CDR2 FQNNGV come from the germline V gene. This CDR3 has 14 amino acids. Trimming removed 4 bases from V and 2 bases from J, with 10 bases in between. CDR3 in amino acids: CASSSYRYTDTQYF. The CDR3 DNA reads as TGTGCCAGCAGCTCCTATAGGTACACAGATACGCAGTATTTT.

This clonotype showed up many times. The chain uses TRBV6-1 and TRBJ2-1, with a weak D call TRBD1 (6 bases). Germline-derived CDR1 and CDR2 are MNHNS and SASEGT. V was pared by 8 bases and J by 5 bases, with 10 bases between. CDR3 length: 12 residues. The CDR3 protein is CASGGGDNEQFF. CDR3 DNA: TGTGCCAGCGGGGGCGGAGACAATGAGCAGTTCTTC.

This clonotype is large within its sample. This chain uses TRBV6-1 with TRBJ2-1; tentatively, D is TRBD2 (5 bases). Germline CDR1 MNHNS, CDR2 SASEGT. The V gene lost 4 bases and the J gene lost 2 bases, with 12 bases spanning the gap. CDR3 length: 15 amino acids. The CDR3 DNA sequence: TGTGCCAGCAGTGCCGGCGGAGGACCCTACAATGAGCAGTTCTTC. This gives the protein CASSAGGGPYNEQFF.

The V and J genes are TRBV10-3 and TRBJ2-3; weak D call: TRBD1 (6 bases). The J call may not be correct, given that the DNA end is closer to TRBJ2-7. The CDR3 loop spans 14 amino acids. In germline, CDR1 is ENHRY, CDR2 SYGVKD. In nucleotides, the CDR3 is TGTGCGGGGAGTGGGGGCCGTGACGCAGATACGCAGTACTTC. This gives the protein CAGSGGRDADTQYF.

In the case of this clonotype: Mismatch with germline at one junction end may stem from a read error. In nucleotides, the CDR3 is TGTGCCAGGGCCATGGGGGAGAGCGACCCAGATACGCAGTACTTT. Translated: CARAMGESDPDTQYF. The gene calls are TRBV6-1 and TRBJ2-3, with D perhaps matching TRBD1 or TRBD2 (5 bases each). CDR3 length: 15 amino acids. Germline V gives CDR1 MNHNS, CDR2 SASEGT.

This clonotype was observed many times. V is TRBV12-3 or TRBV12-4 and J is TRBJ2-1, with 11 bases that match TRBD2. The J call may be in error: the DNA end matches TRBJ2-7 better. The CDR3 runs to 13 residues. CDR3 residues: CASRLAGTYEQYF. For the CDR3, the DNA is TGTGCCAGCCGACTAGCGGGGACCTACGAGCAGTACTTC.

The CDR3 spells CAGGPGGGAQNIQYF. CDR3 nucleotide sequence: TGTGCCGGGGGGCCCGGGGGCGGTGCCCAAAACATTCAGTACTTC. V gene TRBV10-3 combines with J gene TRBJ2-4; either TRBD1 or TRBD2 may supply D (6 bases each). The germline V gene encodes CDR1 ENHRY and CDR2 SYGVKD. V gave up 11 bases and J gave up 5 bases, with 22 bases separating them. The CDR3 has 15 residues.

V gene TRBV11-1 combines with J gene TRBJ2-1; 7 bases line up with TRBD2. Trimming took 1 base from V and 11 from J; bases not matched to a gene: 5. The germline CDR1 and CDR2 sequences are SGHAT and FQDESV (reference sequence). The CDR3 is made up of 13 amino acids. The CDR3, as DNA: TGTGCCAGCAGCTTAGGGCTAGCGGCTCAGCAGTTCTTC. Protein product: CASSLGLAAQQFF.

This chain joins TRBV6-1 and TRBJ1-1, with TRBD1 as a possible D gene (5 bases). Germline CDR1 MNHNS, CDR2 SASEGT. V was pared by 4 bases and J by 3 bases, with 15 bases between. The CDR3 sequence is 15 residues long. The CDR3 region has the DNA TGTGCCAGCAGTGGGGGGAGGACTGGGTACACTGAAGCTTTCTTT. Residues: CASSGGRTGYTEAFF.

The gene calls are TRBV6-1 and TRBJ2-3, with 7 positions matching TRBD2. CDR1 is MNHNS, CDR2 SASEGT, per germline. CDR3 length: 16 amino acids. V lost 2 bases and J lost 0; bases outside the gene matches: 5. CDR3 residues: CASSERAGLSTDTQYF. CDR3 nucleotide sequence: TGTGCCAGCAGTGAACGGGCGGGACTAAGCACAGATACGCAGTATTTT.

This rearrangement joins TRBV10-1 to TRBJ2-5; TRBD2 matches at 10 bases. The DNA end favors TRBJ2-3, so the J call may be wrong. Per the germline V gene, CDR1 is WNHNN and CDR2 is SYGVQD (reference sequence). The CDR3 is 15 residues long. Here the CDR3 reads CARGRAEREGETQYF. CDR3 bases: TGCGCCAGGGGGAGGGCCGAGCGGGAGGGAGAGACCCAGTATTTT.

This clonotype is termed medium-sized. The rearrangement joins TRBV6-1 to TRBJ2-3, with 8 bases lining up with TRBD2. CDR3 size: 14 residues. The V gene's germline CDR1 is MNHNS and CDR2 SASEGT. Unmatched junction bases numbered 6, after V lost 6 bases and J lost 4 bases. The CDR3 DNA sequence: TGTGCCAGCAGCTCGGGGGGGTTCTCAGATACGCAGTATTTT. It is translated as CASSSGGFSDTQYF.

This clonotype came up many times. The rearrangement joins TRBV27 to TRBJ2-2; TRBD2 matches at 9 bases. The ends lost 4 bases at V and 1 base at J; junction bases unmatched: 7. From germline, CDR1 is MNHEY and CDR2 SMNVEV (reference sequence). The CDR3 has 17 amino acids. The CDR3 bases are TGTGCCAGCAGTTCGGGGATAGCGGGAGTGAACACCGGGGAGCTGTTTTTT. Translated, it gives CASSSGIAGVNTGELFF.

The table lists this clonotype with a few counts. The chain is built from TRBV6-1 and TRBJ2-7, with 8 bases fitting TRBD2. Germline CDR1 MNHNS, CDR2 SASEGT. J lost 6 bases, V lost 8 bases, and 15 bases had no gene match. This CDR3 region has 15 residues. CDR3 in DNA: TGTGCCAGCGGGCAATTAGCGGGATCTGTCCGCGAGCAGTACTTC. This sequence encodes CASGQLAGSVREQYF.